This T cell receptor beta chain originates from a study of spatial heterogeneity in lung cancer. Overall study: Matched bulk RNA-seq provided a T cell module score, and TCR transcript counts in tumor regions correlated strongly with it. More than eight raw reads, on average, carried each unique TCR and UMI combination.

A single record per CDR3 protein comes from TCRdb applying MiXCR to the 5' RACE reads. The table records 1,200 or so distinct CDR3 sequences, about 5.3% of them present only once. Study-level results: Mutation counts in tumors were tracked by counts of expanded intratumoral alpha and beta TCRs.

In this sample, this clonotype is medium-sized. Its antigen remains unknown. Noted time point: sample taken at primary tumor resection. Researchers sequenced whole RNA taken from tumor, nontumor lung or frozen PBMC without sorting. V was trimmed by 4 bases and J by 7 bases, leaving 12 bases between them. The CDR3 consists of 13 residues. Per the germline V gene, CDR1 is SGDLS and CDR2 is YYNGEE. The material was lung tumor tissue, obtained at surgery. The chain is built from TRBV9 and TRBJ2-1, with D possibly being TRBD1 (6 bases). This receptor was obtained from a male donor with early-stage non-small cell lung cancer. In DNA form, the CDR3 reads TGTGCCAGCAGCTTTAGTCAGGGGAATGAGCAGTTCTTC. Amino acids: CASSFSQGNEQFF.